A selection of T cell receptor beta chains follows, all from one sample in a study of shared clonotypes between healthy human individuals. The table came from immunoSEQ multiplex PCR; TCRdb's copy has only in-frame clones and leaves some out. The sample carries some 1,600,000 clones, roughly 98% recorded once. The sequencing sample was made of naive CD4+ T cells sorted from blood. The receptors originated from a young man in good health. Each CDR3 is given with its conserved first and last residue. The order of the fields is D gene, J gene, clone size, V gene, CDR3 protein, CDR3 DNA. The D gene is left open where the match is weak. A row's size may be missing; if present it is once, few, many or a size class.

>TRBD2|TRBJ2-7|NA|TRBV18
CASSPRSGSSYEQYF
TGTGCCAGCTCACCCCGCAGCGGGAGCTCATACGAGCAGTACTTC
>NA|TRBJ2-1|NA|TRBV18
CASSPFAGSSYNEQFF
TGTGCCAGCTCACCATTCGCGGGGAGCTCCTACAATGAGCAGTTCTTC
>NA|TRBJ1-1|NA|TRBV9
CASSPRGFMNTEAFF
TGTGCCAGCAGCCCTCGGGGATTCATGAACACTGAAGCTTTCTTT
>NA|TRBJ2-7|NA|TRBV4-1
CASSQVQGTYEQYF
TGCGCCAGCAGCCAAGTTCAGGGCACCTACGAGCAGTACTTC
>NA|TRBJ2-5|once|TRBV2
CASSDLGRQETQYF
TGTGCCAGCAGTGATTTGGGCAGACAAGAGACCCAGTACTTC
>NA|TRBJ2-7|NA|TRBV5-1
CASSLGTFYEQYF
TGCGCCAGCAGCTTGGGGACATTCTACGAGCAGTACTTC
>TRBD2|TRBJ2-1|NA|TRBV5-1
CASSLGLAGADEQFF
TGCGCCAGCAGCCTGGGACTAGCGGGAGCCGATGAGCAGTTCTTC
>NA|TRBJ1-4|NA|TRBV4-1
CASSQGGPLSEKLFF
TGCGCCAGCAGCCAAGGAGGCCCCCTAAGCGAAAAACTGTTTTTT
>TRBD1|TRBJ1-2|NA|TRBV7-9
CASSPEDRATYGYTF
TGTGCCAGCAGCCCAGAGGACAGGGCGACCTATGGCTACACCTTC
>TRBD2|TRBJ2-1|NA|TRBV9
CASSALAGIYNEQFF
TGTGCCAGCAGCGCACTAGCGGGGATCTACAATGAGCAGTTCTTC
>TRBD1|TRBJ2-3|NA|TRBV18
CASSRTGSTDTQYF
TGTGCCAGCTCACGGACAGGGAGCACAGATACGCAGTATTTT
>TRBD2|TRBJ2-3|once|TRBV7-3
CASSLTRTSGAADTQYF
TGTGCCAGCAGCTTAACCCGGACTAGCGGGGCGGCAGATACGCAGTATTTT
>NA|TRBJ2-7|NA|TRBV30
CAWSPGLALGEQYF
TGTGCCTGGAGCCCCGGTCTAGCTCTCGGCGAGCAGTACTTC
>NA|TRBJ2-7|NA|TRBV28
CASTLATRSSYEQYF
TGTGCCAGCACTCTAGCTACCCGATCCTCCTACGAGCAGTACTTC
>NA|TRBJ1-2|NA|TRBV6-4
CASSDLGTGASGYTF
TGTGCCAGCAGTGACCTTGGGACCGGTGCATCCGGCTACACCTTC
>NA|TRBJ2-1|once|TRBV5-4
CASSSDGIRQFF
TGTGCCAGCAGCTCCGACGGGATAAGGCAGTTCTTC